One sample yielded the 15 T cell receptor beta chains listed below, sequenced in a study of blood T cell repertoires in COVID-19. This table comes from immunoSEQ multiplex PCR, and its TCRdb copy is limited to in-frame clones, with some not included. The sample lists about 300,000 clones; nearly 90% were seen once. The sample consisted of peripheral blood. The receptors come from a woman under 40 with COVID-19, enrolled during active disease.

The chain uses TRBV19 and TRBJ2-3; 11 bases fit TRBD2. This CDR3 has 19 residues. Germline V gives CDR1 LNHDA, CDR2 SQIVND (reference sequence). V lost 6 bases and J lost 0; bases outside the gene matches: 14. In DNA, the CDR3 is TGTGCCAGTAGCGGAAGTTCTAGCGGGGGGCACCCTAGCACAGATACGCAGTATTTT. This translates into CASSGSSSGGHPSTDTQYF.

This rearrangement joins TRBV12-1 to TRBJ2-5; the table names TRBD2, a call not compared with the DNA. TRBV12-1 is annotated as a pseudogene. The CDR3 spans 16 residues. CDR3 residues: CASSGRTSGGLETQYF. In DNA form, the CDR3 reads TGTGCCAGCAGCGGGCGGACTAGCGGGGGGTTAGAGACCCAGTACTTC.

The CDR3 coding sequence is TGTGCCAGCAGCGAGTCCGGGACAGGGCTCTACGAGCAGTACTTC. It encodes CASSESGTGLYEQYF. The chain combines TRBV11-1 with TRBJ2-7; 9 bases map to TRBD1. Per the germline V gene, CDR1 is SGHAT and CDR2 is FQDESV (reference sequence). The CDR3 length is 15 residues. V lost 5 bases and J lost 3; bases outside the gene matches: 8.

The chain links TRBV28 to TRBJ1-3; D is ambiguous. The CDR3 is 12 residues long. Germline loops: CDR1 MDHEN, CDR2 SYDVKM. Trimming left V 8 bases short and J 7 bases short, with 12 bases between. The CDR3 nucleotides are TGTGCCAGCGGAACAGCCGCCAACACCATATATTTT. Translated, it gives CASGTAANTIYF.

V is TRBV7-2 and J is TRBJ2-2; 8 bases fit TRBD1. V shed 5 bases, J shed 1 base, and the junction held 3 bases outside the gene matches. This CDR3 is built from 15 residues. Germline V gene sequence: CDR1 SGHTA, CDR2 FQGNSA. CDR3 coding DNA: TGTGCCAGCAGCCACGGGACAGGGAACACCGGGGAGCTGTTTTTT. Translated, it gives CASSHGTGNTGELFF. Filled out from reference TRBV7-2 and TRBJ2-2, the complete variable domain reads GAGVSQSPSNKVTEKGKDVELRCDPISGHTALYWYRQSLGQGLEFLIYFQGNSAPDKSGLPSDRFSAERTGGSVSTLTIQRTQQEDSAVYLCASSHGTGNTGELFFGEGSRLTVL.

V gene TRBV30 combines with J gene TRBJ1-6, with a possible D match to TRBD1 (5 bases). V was clipped by 0 bases and J by 11 bases, with 14 bases between them. CDR1 GTSNPN and CDR2 SVGIG come from the germline V gene (reference sequence). This CDR3 is built from 14 residues. CDR3 nucleotides: TGTGCCTGGAGTGTACTTAGGGGTGGAGCACCCCTCCACTTT. This sequence encodes CAWSVLRGGAPLHF.

CDR3 loop: CASRTPGGSNYGYTF. The CDR3, as DNA: TGCGCCAGCAGAACCCCGGGAGGCTCGAACTATGGCTACACCTTC. The chain uses TRBV4-1 and TRBJ1-2; D gene ambiguous. The CDR3 contains 15 residues. Trimming stripped 6 bases from V and 2 bases from J, with 16 bases between. Germline lookup yields CDR1 MGHRA and CDR2 YSYEKL.

The V gene is TRBV4-3, the J gene TRBJ1-2; 8 bases fit TRBD1. V was pared by 1 base and J by 6 bases, with 13 bases of the junction left unmatched. CDR3 length equals 17 residues. CDR1 and CDR2 (germline): LGHNA, YSLEER. The CDR3 reads CASSQVQLVRGPHGYTF. CDR3 nucleotide sequence: TGCGCCAGCAGCCAAGTCCAACTGGTCAGGGGGCCCCATGGCTACACCTTC.

The CDR3 region is CASTKLAASGNTIYF. The CDR3 region has the DNA TGTGCCAGCACCAAGCTAGCGGCCTCTGGAAACACCATATATTTT. The gene calls are TRBV6-6 and TRBJ1-3; D is ambiguous. CDR1 and CDR2 from the germline V gene are MNHNY and SVGAGI (reference sequence). This CDR3 has 15 residues. The ends were cut back, 7 bases at V and 0 bases at J, with 13 bases in the middle.

The sample holds one count of this clone. V is TRBV13 and J is TRBJ1-2, with D uncertain. The CDR3 totals 15 residues. V was cut by 0 bases and J by 2 bases, with 10 bases left in between. CDR1 and CDR2 from the germline V gene are PRHDT and FYEKMQ (reference sequence). CDR3 bases: TGTGCCAGCAGCTTAGGCATGGCGGCGAACTATGGCTACACCTTC. Protein: CASSLGMAANYGYTF.

The chain couples TRBV5-4 to TRBJ1-2; the D gene is possibly TRBD1 (5 bases). The CDR3 sequence is 17 residues long. Germline CDR1 is SGHNT and CDR2 is YYREEE (reference sequence). The germline V and J ends were trimmed by 4 bases and 2 bases, with 21 bases remaining between them. The CDR3 spells CASSPGMLGGRNYGYTF. As DNA, the CDR3 is TGTGCCAGCAGCCCTGGGATGCTGGGGGGTAGGAACTATGGCTACACCTTC.

The chain has TRBV4-3 and TRBJ1-3; D is undetermined. Trimming took 0 bases from V and 2 from J, leaving 8 bases between them. The length of the CDR3 is 15 residues. CDR1 and CDR2 from the germline V gene are LGHNA and YSLEER. CDR3 loop: CASSQEVAAGNTIYF. CDR3 sequence (DNA): TGCGCCAGCAGCCAAGAAGTCGCAGCTGGAAACACCATATATTTT.

The rearrangement links TRBV24-1 to TRBJ2-4; tentative D call: TRBD2 (5 bases). This CDR3 region has 12 residues. Per germline, CDR1 KGHDR and CDR2 SFDVKD. The V end was cut by 7 bases, the J end by 7 bases, with 10 bases between. The CDR3 here is CATSAGANIQYF. For the CDR3, the DNA is TGTGCCACCAGCGCGGGCGCGAACATTCAGTACTTC.

Of note for this clone: This CDR3 is also generated by other DNA sequences in the sample. This chain connects TRBV7-3 to TRBJ2-5, with D unresolved. The CDR3 runs 13 residues. V dropped 2 bases and J dropped 5 bases, with 9 bases sitting between them. Germline assignment: CDR1 SGHTA and CDR2 FQGTGA. This chain's CDR3 is CASSLGPRETQYF. CDR3 DNA: TGTGCCAGCAGCTTAGGTCCTAGGGAGACCCAGTACTTC.

The chain combines TRBV6-6 with TRBJ2-2; D remains ambiguous. In germline, CDR1 is MNHNY, CDR2 SVGAGI (reference sequence). V lost 2 bases, J lost 5 bases, and 15 bases lay in between. This CDR3 has 16 amino acids. DNA of the CDR3: TGTGCCAGCAGTTACATTGGAGCCCCGCAGACCGGGGAGCTGTTTTTT. Protein sequence: CASSYIGAPQTGELFF.